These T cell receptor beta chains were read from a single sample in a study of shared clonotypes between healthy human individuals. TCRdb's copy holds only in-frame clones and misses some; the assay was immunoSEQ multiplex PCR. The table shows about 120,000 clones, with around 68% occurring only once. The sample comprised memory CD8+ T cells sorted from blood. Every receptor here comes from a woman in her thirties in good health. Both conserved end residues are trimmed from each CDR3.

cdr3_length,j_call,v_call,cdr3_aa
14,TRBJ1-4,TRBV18,ASSPRVEATNEKLF
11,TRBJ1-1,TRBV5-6,ASSLTVNTEAF
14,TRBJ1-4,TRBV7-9,ASSLDRGRRGEKLF
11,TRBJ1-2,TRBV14,ASSQAQGGGYT
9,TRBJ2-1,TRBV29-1,SVDDYSEQF
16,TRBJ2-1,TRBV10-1,ASSPGLAGMGSYNEQF
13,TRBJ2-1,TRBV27,ASSFRGGSNNEQF
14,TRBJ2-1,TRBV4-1,ASSQGGLVLIGEQF
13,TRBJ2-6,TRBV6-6,ASSYSISGANVLT
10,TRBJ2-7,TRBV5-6,ASSLGGYEQY
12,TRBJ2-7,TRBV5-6,ASSHSTGTYEQY
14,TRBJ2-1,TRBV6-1,ASSEGGLGSPRGQF
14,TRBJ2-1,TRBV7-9,ASSWTSGDINNEQF
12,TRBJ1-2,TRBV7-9,ASSPPVDNYGYT
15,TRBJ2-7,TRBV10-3,AISIPGLAGEEYEQY
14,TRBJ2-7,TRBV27,ASSPSTSGRRYEQY
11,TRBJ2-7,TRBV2,VTGSGRVYEQY
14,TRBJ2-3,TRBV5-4,ASSLGGGVGADTQY
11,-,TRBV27,ASSPHPPYEQY
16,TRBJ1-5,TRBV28,ASSFPGQGAASNQPQH
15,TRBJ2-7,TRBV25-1,ASSRQSDSLARYEQY
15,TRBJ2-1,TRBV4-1,ASSQVGLASSYNEQF
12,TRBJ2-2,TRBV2,ASSEYANTGELF
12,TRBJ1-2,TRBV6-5,ASSEGQGGYGYT
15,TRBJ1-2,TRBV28,ASSLLLGTGDWRGYT
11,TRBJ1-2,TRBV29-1,SVPGQGGGGYT
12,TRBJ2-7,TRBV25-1,ASRDGQRGREQY
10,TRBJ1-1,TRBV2,ASNGQSSVAF
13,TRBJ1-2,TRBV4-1,ASSQGPAHNYGYT
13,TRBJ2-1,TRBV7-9,ASSLVADSYNEQF
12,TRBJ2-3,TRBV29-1,SVGNRVWADTQY
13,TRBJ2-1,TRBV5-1,ASSLDYSLYNEQF
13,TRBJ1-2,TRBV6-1,ASLSGFKRSYGYT
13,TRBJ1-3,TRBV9,ASSVAGLPGNTIY
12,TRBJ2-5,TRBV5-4,ASSSGTIQETQY
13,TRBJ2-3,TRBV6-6,ASRMGQGSVDTQY
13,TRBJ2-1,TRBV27,ASTRLAFSYNEQF
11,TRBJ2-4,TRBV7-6,ASSPQDRGIQY
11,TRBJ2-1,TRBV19,ASSGLAGNEQF
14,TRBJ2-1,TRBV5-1,ASSLATGGSYNEQF
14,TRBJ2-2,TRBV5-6,ASSLFSTRNTGELF
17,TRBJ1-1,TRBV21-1,ASSLSHPEPGGRTTEAF